Following are 32 T cell receptor beta chains from one sample sequenced in a study of beta chain features in type 1 diabetes. General study points: In all four CD4+ subsets, TCRB CDR3 length was significantly, moderately reduced in type 1 diabetes.

The antigens for these receptors are not known. TCRB transcripts that were expressed got sequenced, as all of the isolated RNA had been reverse transcribed. TCRdb keeps only in-frame clones here, not all; method: immunoSEQ multiplex PCR. The table has 600,000 to 700,000 clones, around 11% seen once. The source material was naive CD4+ T cells from blood. Receptors were obtained from a young man with type 1 diabetes.

The chain is built from TRBV28 and TRBJ2-1; D is unresolved. There are 10 residues in the CDR3. Trimming took 2 bases from V and 10 from J, leaving 3 bases between them. Germline lookup yields CDR1 MDHEN and CDR2 SYDVKM. The CDR3 DNA is TGTGCCAGCAGTTTAGAGGAGCAGTTCTTC. It codes for CASSLEEQFF.

This clone has just a few counts. J is TRBJ2-5 and V is TRBV7-9, with 7 bases aligning to TRBD2. CDR1 is SEHNR, CDR2 FQNEAQ, per germline (reference sequence). The V segment lost 7 bases and the J segment 2 bases; nucleotides outside the gene matches: 7. The CDR3 has 14 amino acids. This CDR3 is CASTSRDYQETQYF. CDR3 sequence (DNA): TGTGCCAGCACCTCGAGGGACTATCAAGAGACCCAGTACTTC.

The rearrangement links TRBV28 to TRBJ1-2, with TRBD1 matching 7 bases. V shed 5 bases, J shed 4 bases, and the junction held 13 bases outside the gene matches. Germline V gives CDR1 MDHEN, CDR2 SYDVKM. CDR3 length equals 16 residues. The CDR3 sequence: CASSPPGKEGAYGYTF. The CDR3 nucleotides read TGTGCCAGCAGTCCACCCGGGAAGGAGGGGGCCTATGGCTACACCTTC.

The genes are TRBV9 and TRBJ2-5; D is possibly TRBD2 (5 bases). The CDR3 loop spans 16 amino acids. CDR1 and CDR2 (germline): SGDLS, YYNGEE. The V and J ends lost 0 bases and 5 bases respectively, with 17 bases between them. This chain's CDR3 is CASSVGAIETGETQYF. The CDR3, as DNA: TGTGCCAGCAGCGTAGGGGCCATCGAGACGGGGGAGACCCAGTACTTC. Filled out from reference TRBV9 and TRBJ2-5, the complete variable domain reads DSGVTQTPKHLITATGQRVTLRCSPRSGDLSVYWYQQSLDQGLQFLIQYYNGEERAKGNILERFSAQQFPDLHSELNLSSLELGDSALYFCASSVGAIETGETQYFGPGTRLLVL.

The chain couples TRBV30 to TRBJ1-5, with TRBD1 as a possible D gene (5 bases). Germline-derived CDR1 and CDR2 are GTSNPN and SVGIG (reference sequence). This CDR3 comprises 14 residues. The V end lost 2 bases, the J end lost 8 bases, and 16 bases lay between the germline ends. The CDR3 here is CAWSISGGIKPQHF. The CDR3 bases are TGTGCCTGGAGTATATCGGGGGGAATCAAGCCCCAGCATTTT.

V usage is TRBV5-4 and J usage is TRBJ2-2; 13 bases line up with TRBD2. There are 18 residues in the CDR3. Germline assignment: CDR1 SGHNT and CDR2 YYREEE (reference sequence). J gave up 0 bases and V 4 bases, and 6 bases lay outside the gene matches. CDR3 region: CASSRGTSGAANTGELFF. In DNA form, the CDR3 reads TGTGCCAGCAGCCGTGGGACTAGCGGGGCAGCGAACACCGGGGAGCTGTTTTTT.

The chain carries TRBV7-2 and TRBJ1-5; tentative D call: TRBD1 (6 bases). V was shortened by 5 bases and J by 4 bases, with 9 bases between the two germline ends. The CDR3 consists of 13 residues. Looked up from germline, CDR1 is SGHTA and CDR2 is FQGNSA. The CDR3 spells CASSPQGNQPQHF. CDR3 in DNA: TGTGCCAGCAGCCCACAGGGTAATCAGCCCCAGCATTTT.

This clone was seen a handful of times. The chain uses TRBV7-2 and TRBJ2-7; 7 nucleotides match TRBD2. CDR1 is SGHTA and CDR2 is FQGNSA in the germline V gene. The CDR3 runs to 13 residues. With 1 base clipped from V and 4 bases from J, the junction kept 1 base outside the gene matches. This CDR3 is CASSLELAYEQYF. The CDR3 nucleotides read TGTGCCAGCAGCTTAGAACTAGCGTACGAGCAGTACTTC.

This clone was seen only a few times. The chain links TRBV11-1 to TRBJ1-1; TRBD1 matches at 7 bases. Unmatched junction bases numbered 10, after V lost 1 base and J lost 5 bases. CDR3 length: 16 amino acids. Germline-derived CDR1 and CDR2 are SGHAT and FQDESV (reference sequence). CDR3 amino acids: CASSLGQGVESTEAFF. CDR3 bases: TGTGCCAGCAGCTTAGGACAGGGCGTGGAGTCTACTGAAGCTTTCTTT.

This clone was counted only a few times. The rearrangement uses TRBV5-6 and TRBJ1-6, with TRBD1 identical over 8 bases. The V gene's germline CDR1 is SGHDT and CDR2 YYEEEE. The CDR3 extends over 16 amino acids. J was trimmed by 9 bases and V by 4 bases; bases with no gene match: 12. The CDR3 loop reads CASSRSPRGPFSPLHF. In nucleotides, the CDR3 is TGTGCCAGCAGCCGAAGCCCCAGGGGGCCGTTTTCACCCCTCCACTTT.

The chain combines TRBV7-2 with TRBJ2-7, with D possibly called TRBD1 or TRBD2 (5 bases each). CDR3 length: 14 residues. Per germline, CDR1 SGHTA and CDR2 FQGNSA. Deletions cut 2 bases from V and 3 bases from J, with 11 bases between. The CDR3 DNA is TGTGCCAGCAGCTTAATTTGGGACGGCTACGAGCAGTACTTC. Translated, it gives CASSLIWDGYEQYF.

CDR3 residues: CASSLGANEPQHF. The CDR3 DNA sequence: TGTGCCAGCAGCTTGGGGGCGAACGAGCCCCAGCATTTT. The V and J genes are TRBV7-9 and TRBJ1-5; D might be TRBD1 (6 bases). V was shortened by 3 bases and J by 8 bases, with 11 bases between the two germline ends. This CDR3 region has 13 residues. Germline V CDR1 and CDR2: SEHNR, FQNEAQ (reference sequence).

This clone was counted between two and nine times. The rearrangement uses TRBV10-2 and TRBJ1-4, with TRBD1 matching 9 bases. The CDR3 contains 18 residues. Trimming cost V 6 bases and J 0 bases; bases outside gene matches: 11. Germline CDR1 reads WSHSY; CDR2 reads SAAADI. CDR3 DNA sequence: TGCGCCAGCAGCGCGGGACAGGGCATCCCTGCAACTAATGAAAAACTGTTTTTT. Translation: CASSAGQGIPATNEKLFF.

This clone has only a few counts. The chain links TRBV19 to TRBJ2-2; no clear D gene. V was shortened by 0 bases and J by 3 bases, with 17 bases between the two germline ends. The length of the CDR3 is 18 residues. The germline CDR1 and CDR2 sequences are LNHDA and SQIVND (reference sequence). Written as DNA, the CDR3 is TGTGCCAGTAGTATAGATAATAGCTATCGGGTGGACACCGGGGAGCTGTTTTTT. It is translated as CASSIDNSYRVDTGELFF.

The chain links TRBV5-6 to TRBJ1-2, with TRBD1 matching 8 bases. CDR3 size: 15 residues. J lost 8 bases, V lost 0 bases, and 9 bases had no gene match. Germline V gene sequence: CDR1 SGHDT, CDR2 YYEEEE. The CDR3 loop is CASSLVDRDRGGYTF. As DNA, the CDR3 is TGTGCCAGCAGCTTGGTGGACAGGGACCGCGGGGGCTACACCTTC.

The chain carries TRBV5-1 and TRBJ2-1; D ambiguous. The CDR3 length is 17 residues. Germline V gene data show CDR1 as SGHRS and CDR2 as YFSETQ. Trimming took off 3 bases at V and 4 bases at J, with 20 bases between the two ends. The CDR3 loop is CASSWPPRTDPYNEQFF. The CDR3 bases are TGCGCCAGCAGCTGGCCCCCGAGGACCGACCCGTACAATGAGCAGTTCTTC.

The chain has TRBV27 and TRBJ1-6, with 7 bases fitting TRBD1. V dropped 5 bases and J dropped 7; count of bases not matched to a gene: 8. This CDR3 comprises 15 residues. Germline V gives CDR1 MNHEY, CDR2 SMNVEV (reference sequence). The CDR3 here is CASSPGQRSNSPLHF. The CDR3 DNA follows: TGTGCCAGCAGTCCGGGACAGCGATCCAATTCACCCCTCCACTTT.

In its sample, this clone was seen a few times. J is TRBJ2-7 and V is TRBV10-3; possible D gene TRBD1, 6 bases. Trimming pared 5 bases from V and 5 bases from J, leaving 10 bases between. The CDR3 sequence is 12 residues long. The germline CDR1 and CDR2 sequences are ENHRY and SYGVKD. CDR3 nucleotides: TGTGCCATCAGTACAGGGTTCCACGAGCAGTACTTC. It yields the protein CAISTGFHEQYF.

This clone was counted a few times. The chain links TRBV7-9 to TRBJ2-7; a possible D gene is TRBD2 (5 bases). The CDR3 is 12 amino acids. Deletions cut 1 base from V and 6 bases from J, with 7 bases between. Germline loops: CDR1 SEHNR, CDR2 FQNEAQ (reference sequence). CDR3 residues: CASSLGGREQYF. In nucleotides, the CDR3 is TGTGCCAGCAGCTTAGGAGGGCGCGAGCAGTACTTC.

The J gene is TRBJ1-6, the V gene TRBV4-3; D remains ambiguous. The length of the CDR3 is 17 residues. V was pared by 3 bases and J by 0 bases, with 12 bases between. Germline V gene sequence: CDR1 LGHNA, CDR2 YSLEER. In DNA, the CDR3 is TGCGCCAGCAGCCATGATAGACGGAGCTCCTATAATTCACCCCTCCACTTT. Translation gives CASSHDRRSSYNSPLHF.

This clone has just a few counts. V usage is TRBV9 and J usage is TRBJ2-7, with a weak D call TRBD2 (6 bases). This CDR3 has 13 residues. Between the trimmed V and J ends, which lost 4 bases and 6 bases, there was a span of 14 bases. CDR1 is SGDLS, CDR2 YYNGEE, per germline. CDR3 nucleotides: TGTGCCAGCAGCCCTGGACTATTAGGCGAGCAGTACTTC. This gives the protein CASSPGLLGEQYF.

The table lists this clone with a few counts. The chain is built from TRBV10-3 and TRBJ1-5; no reliable D call. The CDR3 runs to 14 residues. The germline V gene encodes CDR1 ENHRY and CDR2 SYGVKD. Trimming stripped 2 bases from V and 5 bases from J, with 10 bases between. The CDR3 here is CAISETMEDQPQHF. CDR3 sequence (DNA): TGTGCCATCAGTGAGACCATGGAGGATCAGCCCCAGCATTTT.

This chain uses TRBV5-8 with TRBJ1-4; a weak D match, TRBD1 (6 bases). The CDR3 is 16 amino acids. The ends were cut back, 3 bases at V and 5 bases at J, with 17 bases in the middle. In germline, CDR1 is SGHTS, CDR2 YDEGEE. The CDR3 sequence is CASSWGTRIENEKLFF. In DNA, the CDR3 is TGTGCCAGCAGCTGGGGGACACGGATCGAAAATGAAAAACTGTTTTTT.

The chain uses TRBV9 and TRBJ1-3; D unresolved. Trimming removed 2 bases from V and 3 bases from J, with 6 bases in between. CDR3 length equals 13 residues. Germline values: CDR1 SGDLS, CDR2 YYNGEE. CDR3 in amino acids: CASSVINGNTIYF. CDR3 nucleotide sequence: TGTGCCAGCAGCGTTATAAATGGAAACACCATATATTTT.

Concerning this clone: The sample holds other DNA sequences that translate to the same CDR3. The chain couples TRBV30 to TRBJ1-5; D gene uncertain. The CDR3 is 13 amino acids. The germline gives CDR1 GTSNPN, CDR2 SVGIG (reference sequence). The V end was cut by 1 base, the J end by 2 bases, with 6 bases between. DNA for the CDR3: TGTGCCTGGAGTGACGGGGGCAATCAGCCCCAGCATTTT. It translates to CAWSDGGNQPQHF.

The chain recombines TRBV5-1 with TRBJ1-6; D is ambiguous. V was trimmed by 4 bases and J by 6 bases, leaving 14 bases between them. This CDR3 has 15 amino acids. Germline V gene sequence: CDR1 SGHRS, CDR2 YFSETQ. The CDR3 loop reads CASSQSGGINSPLHF. The CDR3 DNA reads TGCGCCAGCAGCCAGTCGGGAGGGATTAATTCACCCCTCCACTTT.

The V gene is TRBV5-6, the J gene TRBJ2-5; 9 nucleotides align to TRBD2. Germline V gene lookup returns CDR1 SGHDT and CDR2 YYEEEE. V lost 3 bases to trimming and J lost 5 bases; unmatched junction nucleotides: 11. The CDR3 is 16 residues long. Written as DNA, the CDR3 is TGTGCCAGCAGCTCGTTTAGCGGGGGAGCGGTGGAGACCCAGTACTTC. It translates to CASSSFSGGAVETQYF.

The rearrangement joins TRBV4-2 to TRBJ1-4; no clear D. The CDR3 totals 18 residues. Germline CDR1 and CDR2: LGHNA and YNFKEQ. Between the trimmed V and J ends, which lost 2 bases and 10 bases, there was a span of 26 bases. CDR3 in amino acids: CASSQMIRTREVEGKLFF. In nucleotides, the CDR3 is TGTGCCAGCAGCCAAATGATACGGACGCGGGAGGTGGAGGGAAAACTGTTTTTT.

This clone has only a few counts. The gene calls are TRBV28 and TRBJ2-5; D is uncertain. V was cut by 6 bases and J by 4 bases, with 12 bases left in between. The germline gives CDR1 MDHEN, CDR2 SYDVKM. This CDR3 contains 13 residues. The CDR3, as DNA: TGTGCCAGCAGCCCATATCAGAGAGAGACCCAGTACTTC. It specifies CASSPYQRETQYF.

This clone appeared a few times. The chain couples TRBV29-1 to TRBJ2-1; 12 bases match TRBD2. The CDR3 consists of 15 residues. From germline, CDR1 is SQVTM and CDR2 ANQGSEA. Trimming cost V 3 bases and J 2 bases; bases outside gene matches: 2. The CDR3 DNA follows: TGCAGCGTTGAGGCTAGCGGGGGGGCCTACAATGAGCAGTTCTTC. Translating gives CSVEASGGAYNEQFF.

This clone showed up just once. V gene TRBV4-3 combines with J gene TRBJ1-5; a possible D gene is TRBD1 (5 bases). The V and J ends lost 0 bases and 4 bases respectively, with 10 bases between them. Germline loops: CDR1 LGHNA, CDR2 YSLEER. This CDR3 spans 15 amino acids. CDR3 DNA sequence: TGCGCCAGCAGCCAAGACCCAGGGTTAAATCAGCCCCAGCATTTT. It specifies CASSQDPGLNQPQHF.

The rearrangement joins TRBV25-1 to TRBJ1-1, with no clear D. Germline V gene lookup returns CDR1 MGHDK and CDR2 SYGVNS. The CDR3 runs to 11 residues. The germline V and J ends were trimmed by 6 bases and 3 bases, with 5 bases remaining between them. CDR3 amino acids: CASSFYTEAFF. The CDR3 bases are TGTGCCAGCAGCTTCTACACTGAAGCTTTCTTT.